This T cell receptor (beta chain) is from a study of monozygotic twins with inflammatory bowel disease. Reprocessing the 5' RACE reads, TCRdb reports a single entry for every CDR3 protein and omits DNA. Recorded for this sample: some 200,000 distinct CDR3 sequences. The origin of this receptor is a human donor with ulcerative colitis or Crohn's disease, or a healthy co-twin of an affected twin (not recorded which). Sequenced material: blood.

CDR3 sequence: CASSPGAGAQPDTQYF. The chain has TRBV13 and TRBJ2-3; TCRdb's D call of TRBD2 is untestable without DNA. Germline CDR1 and CDR2: PRHDT and FYEKMQ (reference sequence). This CDR3 has 16 residues.